Shown below are 14 T cell receptor beta chains from a single sample sequenced in a study of vaccination effects on CD4 cells after COVID-19. Sequenced by immunoSEQ multiplex PCR; TCRdb stores in-frame clones only, minus some. The table has 14,000 or so clones, 55% to 85% seen once; the top ten hold approximately 9.9%. No antigen has been assigned to these receptors. In the ViraFEST assay, antigen-specific CD4+ clonotypes were identified by expansion after peptide-pool stimulation. Upon completion of roughly ten days in culture, CD4+ T cells were isolated. All participants had two doses of either the BNT162b2 or mRNA-1273 vaccine. The source was CD4+ T cells from PBMCs cultured with SARS-CoV-2 spike peptides, collected after COVID-19 vaccination. These receptors came from a human donor who received a COVID-19 vaccine.

This clone was counted between two and nine times. The genes are TRBV2 and TRBJ2-7; no clear D gene. Per germline, CDR1 SNHLY and CDR2 FYNNEI. V dropped 3 bases and J dropped 6 bases, with 12 bases sitting between them. This CDR3 spans 13 amino acids. The CDR3 nucleotides read TGTGCCAGCAGTGAGTTGGAGCTCTTCGAGCAGTACTTC. The encoded protein is CASSELELFEQYF.

By sample fraction, this clone is large. This chain connects TRBV19 to TRBJ1-2, with D uncertain. Germline CDR1 is LNHDA and CDR2 is SQIVND (reference sequence). Trimming removed 5 bases from V and 6 bases from J, with 16 bases in between. CDR3 length: 14 residues. CDR3 coding DNA: TGTGCCAGTAGTCTAACCTCGGGGAGAAATGGCTACACCTTC. Translating gives CASSLTSGRNGYTF.

The chain uses TRBV5-1 and TRBJ2-5; D not certain. The V end lost 3 bases, the J end lost 1 base, and 10 bases lay between the germline ends. The CDR3 covers 14 residues. Germline CDR1 SGHRS, CDR2 YFSETQ. The DNA of the CDR3 is TGCGCCAGCAGCTCCATCCACGGCCAAGAGACCCAGTACTTC. Protein sequence: CASSSIHGQETQYF. The complete variable domain, with remaining parts taken from reference TRBV5-1 and TRBJ2-5, reads KAGVTQTPRYLIKTRGQQVTLSCSPISGHRSVSWYQQTPGQGLQFLFEYFSETQRNKGNFPGRFSGRQFSNSRSEMNVSTLELGDSALYLCASSSIHGQETQYFGPGTRLLVL.

V gene TRBV4-2 combines with J gene TRBJ1-2; TRBD1 matches at 9 bases. Germline loops: CDR1 LGHNA, CDR2 YNFKEQ. The trim removed 3 bases at V and 2 bases at J, leaving 16 bases unmatched. This CDR3 region has 19 residues. The chain's CDR3 is CASSQDTGTGNLFNYGYTF. The DNA of the CDR3 is TGTGCCAGCAGCCAGGATACCGGGACAGGGAACCTCTTCAACTATGGCTACACCTTC.

There are a few counts of this clone. The V gene is TRBV18, the J gene TRBJ2-6; D is ambiguous. This CDR3 region has 15 residues. Germline CDR1 KGHSH, CDR2 LQKENI. V was clipped by 0 bases and J by 1 base, with 4 bases between them. CDR3 sequence: CASSPPRSGANVLTF. In nucleotides, the CDR3 is TGTGCCAGCTCACCACCGAGATCTGGGGCCAACGTCCTGACTTTC.

In its sample, this clone was seen a few times. CDR3 sequence: CASSAGGLNTEAFF. CDR3 nucleotide sequence: TGTGCCAGCTCCGCTGGGGGGTTAAACACTGAAGCTTTCTTT. The chain links TRBV27 to TRBJ1-1, with a tentative D call TRBD1 (5 bases). The CDR3 covers 14 residues. CDR1 MNHEY and CDR2 SMNVEV come from the germline V gene (reference sequence). Trimming cost V 8 bases and J 2 bases, with 15 bases left between them.

The chain employs TRBV19 and TRBJ2-1, with 7 nucleotides matching TRBD2. Losses at the gene ends were 5 bases for V and 2 bases for J; bases not matched to a gene: 9. The CDR3 consists of 16 residues. Germline V gene data show CDR1 as LNHDA and CDR2 as SQIVND (reference sequence). This CDR3 is CASSLGSGAPYNEQFF. CDR3 sequence (DNA): TGTGCCAGTAGTTTAGGGAGCGGGGCCCCCTACAATGAGCAGTTCTTC. Full variable domain (remainder filled in from reference TRBV19 and TRBJ2-1): DGGITQSPKYLFRKEGQNVTLSCEQNLNHDAMYWYRQDPGQGLRLIYYSQIVNDFQKGDIAEGYSVSREKKESFPLTVTSAQKNPTAFYLCASSLGSGAPYNEQFFGPGTRLTVL.

The V gene is TRBV5-1, the J gene TRBJ2-2, with 7 positions matching TRBD1. V was clipped by 2 bases and J by 4 bases; unmatched bases: 11. The germline V gene encodes CDR1 SGHRS and CDR2 YFSETQ. There are 17 residues in the CDR3. The CDR3, as DNA: TGCGCCAGCAGCTTACTAGGGGGCCAGACTATCACCGGGGAGCTGTTTTTT. This translates into CASSLLGGQTITGELFF.

The chain recombines TRBV19 with TRBJ1-3; no clear D. The V gene lost 5 bases and the J gene lost 3 bases, with 14 bases spanning the gap. Germline V CDR1 and CDR2: LNHDA, SQIVND (reference sequence). The CDR3 is 15 amino acids. The CDR3 DNA is TGTGCCAGTAGTTTCTCCATGGAGGTTGGAAACACCATATATTTT. This gives the protein CASSFSMEVGNTIYF.

The chain combines TRBV2 with TRBJ2-5; 10 bases are shared with TRBD1. Germline CDR1 and CDR2: SNHLY and FYNNEI. J gave up 5 bases and V 6 bases, and 6 bases lay outside the gene matches. The CDR3 extends over 14 amino acids. The CDR3 DNA follows: TGTGCCAGCAGCAAGGACAGGGGGACGGAGACCCAGTACTTC. Translation gives CASSKDRGTETQYF.

This sequence joins TRBV6-6 and TRBJ2-1; D unresolved. This CDR3 spans 13 amino acids. Trimming took off 5 bases at V and 5 bases at J, with 10 bases between the two ends. Germline V CDR1 and CDR2: MNHNY, SVGAGI (reference sequence). As DNA, the CDR3 is TGTGCCAGCAGTCCGGGTCCAAACAATGAGCAGTTCTTC. This codes for CASSPGPNNEQFF.

This clone turned up a few times. The chain employs TRBV9 and TRBJ2-1; a possible D gene is TRBD2 (7 bases). Germline V gene sequence: CDR1 SGDLS, CDR2 YYNGEE. Deletions cut 0 bases from V and 8 bases from J, with 15 bases between. The CDR3 has 15 amino acids. CDR3 in amino acids: CASSVGGGILDEQFF. The CDR3 DNA sequence: TGTGCCAGCAGCGTAGGGGGGGGCATCCTGGATGAGCAGTTCTTC.

This clone is medium-sized within its sample. The V gene is TRBV21-1, the J gene TRBJ2-2. TRBV21-1 represents a pseudogene. This CDR3 has 15 residues. The CDR3, as DNA: TGTGCCAGCAGCCTTGCGAACATCGACACCGGGGAGCTGTTTTTT. It codes for CASSLANIDTGELFF.

This sequence joins TRBV6-5 and TRBJ2-5; TRBD2 is a possible D gene (6 bases). The ends were cut back, 2 bases at V and 6 bases at J, with 16 bases in the middle. The CDR3 contains 15 residues. Germline V gene lookup returns CDR1 MNHEY and CDR2 SVGAGI. CDR3 protein: CASSYGGSSVKTQYF. The CDR3, as DNA: TGTGCCAGCAGTTACGGAGGATCTAGCGTAAAGACCCAGTACTTC.